These T cell receptor beta chains were read from a single sample in a study of chemoradiotherapy in HPV16-positive cancers. Measured with immunoSEQ multiplex PCR; TCRdb has only the in-frame clones, and not every one. The table has about 12,000 clones, 77% seen once; the top ten hold approximately 1%. Sample collection occurred from a patient who underwent chemoradiotherapy. These receptor sequences come from a human donor with HPV-associated anogenital cancer. Both conserved end residues are part of each CDR3. A D gene is named only where the DNA matches it firmly. Only part of the rows carry a size: once, few, many, or a class if the clone is expanded.

d_call	cdr3_length	v_call	clone_size	j_call	cdr3_nt	cdr3_aa
TRBD1	12	TRBV29-1	NA	TRBJ2-7	TGCAGCGGGAGGATCGACAGGGGCGAGCAGTACTTC	CSGRIDRGEQYF
NA	15	TRBV28	NA	TRBJ1-4	TGTGCCAGCAGTTCCCCCGGGGGGGTGGGTGAAAAACTGTTTTTT	CASSSPGGVGEKLFF
TRBD2	16	TRBV5-4	NA	TRBJ2-1	TGTGCCAGCAGCACGGGGGGACTAGCGCCCTACAATGAGCAGTTCTTC	CASSTGGLAPYNEQFF
NA	12	TRBV28	NA	TRBJ1-1	TGTGCCAGCAGATTCTCGGTCACTGAAGCTTTCTTT	CASRFSVTEAFF
NA	12	TRBV29-1	NA	TRBJ1-2	TGCAGCGTTGAAAGGGGAAACTATGGCTACACCTTC	CSVERGNYGYTF
NA	15	TRBV27	NA	TRBJ2-1	TGTGCCAGCAGTTTCTTACCCTATCGACTCAATGAGCAGTTCTTC	CASSFLPYRLNEQFF
NA	15	TRBV21-1	once	TRBJ1-5	TGTGCCAGCAGGATTAAGGGTGGGGGCAATCAGCCCCAGCATTTT	CASRIKGGGNQPQHF
TRBD1	14	TRBV28	NA	TRBJ2-7	TGTGCCAGCAGTAAGACAGGGGAAGACTACGAGCAGTACTTC	CASSKTGEDYEQYF
NA	12	TRBV28	NA	TRBJ2-7	TGTGCCAGCAGTTTACCAGGGACAGAGCAGTACTTC	CASSLPGTEQYF
TRBD2	15	TRBV4-2	once	TRBJ2-7	TGTGCCAGCAGCCAAGATCTAACTAGCGGGGCGAAAAGGTACTTC	CASSQDLTSGAKRYF
NA	17	TRBV11-2	NA	TRBJ2-7	TGTGCCAGCAGCTTAAACCCCCGAGGAGGGCCTAGGGCCGAGCAGTACTTC	CASSLNPRGGPRAEQYF
TRBD1	12	TRBV6-5	NA	TRBJ2-3	TGTGCCAGCAGCCCCGGACAGGGTAGGCAGTATTTT	CASSPGQGRQYF
TRBD1	18	TRBV5-1	NA	TRBJ1-1	TGCGCCAGCAGCTGGAGCTCCGGGACAGGGGCCCCCCGGGCTGAAGCTTTCTTT	CASSWSSGTGAPRAEAFF
NA	11	TRBV29-1	NA	TRBJ1-2	TGCAGCGCAGGGGCAAACTATGGCTACACCTTC	CSAGANYGYTF
NA	15	TRBV28	NA	TRBJ1-2	TGTGCCAGCAGTTTAGAGGGTCCACCCCTCTATGGCTACACCTTC	CASSLEGPPLYGYTF
TRBD1	15	TRBV18	NA	TRBJ1-2	TGTGCCAGCTCAGCGAACGACAGGGGGCACTATGGCTACACCTTC	CASSANDRGHYGYTF
NA	15	TRBV5-1	NA	TRBJ2-5	TGCGCCAGCAGCACAGAGGCTGGGGGTCAAGAGACCCAGTACTTC	CASSTEAGGQETQYF
TRBD2	16	TRBV25-1	NA	TRBJ2-3	TGTGCCAGCAGTGAAATTTCCGGGAGGGTGGGAGATACGCAGTATTTT	CASSEISGRVGDTQYF
TRBD1	16	TRBV6-1	NA	TRBJ1-5	TGTGCCAGCAGTGAAGTAGGGACAGGGATAAGTCAGCCCCAGCATTTT	CASSEVGTGISQPQHF
NA	15	TRBV7-2	once	TRBJ2-3	TGTGCCAGCAGCTTAGTGGGGCCCCCACCAGATACGCAGTATTTT	CASSLVGPPPDTQYF
TRBD2	15	TRBV11-2	NA	TRBJ2-5	TGTGCCAGCACCGAATCCGGACTAGCCCTGGAGACCCAGTACTTC	CASTESGLALETQYF
TRBD2	16	TRBV15	NA	TRBJ2-7	TGTGCCACCAGCAGAGCACTAGCGGGAGGTCCCTACGAGCAGTACTTC	CATSRALAGGPYEQYF
TRBD2	18	TRBV27	few	TRBJ2-6	TGTGCCAGCAGTGCCCGACTGGCGGGGGGCCAAGGGGCCAACGTCCTGACTTTC	CASSARLAGGQGANVLTF
NA	12	TRBV10-1	NA	TRBJ1-1	TGCGCCAGCAGGGACTCAGGGGTGGAAGCTTTCTTT	CASRDSGVEAFF
NA	14	TRBV6-1	NA	TRBJ2-7	TGTGCCGCAGGATTGACCGATCTCCGCTACGAGCAGTACTTC	CAAGLTDLRYEQYF
TRBD1	13	TRBV29-1	NA	TRBJ1-6	TGCAGCGCACAGGGGCCGGGAAATTCACCCCTCCACTTT	CSAQGPGNSPLHF
NA	12	TRBV2	NA	TRBJ2-1	TGTGCCAGCACCAAGGAGACCAATGAGCAGTTCTTC	CASTKETNEQFF
TRBD2	19	TRBV19	NA	TRBJ2-1	TGTGCCAGTAGCCGACGGACTAGCGGGGGCCTGAGCTCCTACAATGAGCAGTTCTTC	CASSRRTSGGLSSYNEQFF
TRBD2	17	TRBV7-6	few	TRBJ2-3	TGTGCCAGCAGCGGCCAGCGGGGGGCCAGTGGTACAGATACGCAGTATTTT	CASSGQRGASGTDTQYF
NA	13	TRBV6-6	NA	TRBJ2-5	TGTGCCAGCACCCCCCCCCAGATTGGGACCCAGTACTTC	CASTPPQIGTQYF
NA	13	TRBV7-9	NA	TRBJ1-2	TGTGCCAGCAGCCAAGAGTGGCGGGATGGCTACACCTTC	CASSQEWRDGYTF
NA	12	TRBV4-1	NA	TRBJ1-2	TGCGCCAGCAGCCAAGAATGGGGGGGCTACACCTTC	CASSQEWGGYTF
NA	13	TRBV30	NA	TRBJ1-6	TGTGCCTGGAGTGCTTTTAACAGGGAACCCCTCCACTTT	CAWSAFNREPLHF
NA	15	TRBV9	NA	TRBJ1-1	TGTGCCAGCAGCGTAACTGGACAGATTAACGCTGAAGCTTTCTTT	CASSVTGQINAEAFF
NA	16	TRBV11-2	few	TRBJ1-2	TGTGCCAGCAGCTTAGGGTCCGGGGGCGCCGTCTATGGCTACACCTTC	CASSLGSGGAVYGYTF
NA	14	TRBV5-1	NA	TRBJ2-5	TGCGCCAGCAGCTTGTTCTGGTTTAAAGAGACCCAGTACTTC	CASSLFWFKETQYF
TRBD2	13	TRBV9	NA	TRBJ2-7	TGTGCCAGCAGCGTCCAGACTAGCGGCGAGCAGTACTTC	CASSVQTSGEQYF
TRBD2	16	TRBV5-4	once	TRBJ2-5	TGTGCCAGCAGCGGAGGCGGGGGGAGTTTTGTTGAGACCCAGTACTTC	CASSGGGGSFVETQYF
NA	16	TRBV28	NA	TRBJ2-4	TGTGCCAGCAGCTCGGGTGGGCGGGACGGTAAAAACATTCAGTACTTC	CASSSGGRDGKNIQYF
NA	14	TRBV4-1	NA	TRBJ2-1	TGCGCCAGCAGCCACCTCATAGGAGACAATGAGCAGTTCTTC	CASSHLIGDNEQFF
NA	15	TRBV5-1	few	TRBJ2-7	TGCGCCAGCAGCTTGGTTGGACAGCCTGAGGGGGAGCAGTACTTC	CASSLVGQPEGEQYF
NA	13	TRBV19	NA	TRBJ2-1	TGTGCCAGTAACCCGGGACCATACAATGAGCAGTTCTTC	CASNPGPYNEQFF
TRBD2	15	TRBV18	once	TRBJ2-5	TGTGCCACCTCCGAGGGACTAGCGGCAGCAGAGACCCAGTACTTC	CATSEGLAAAETQYF
TRBD2	15	TRBV28	NA	TRBJ2-1	TGTGCCAGCAGTTGGGCGGGAGGAGCATACAATGAGCAGTTCTTC	CASSWAGGAYNEQFF
NA	15	TRBV19	NA	TRBJ1-1	TGTGCCAGTAGTACTGAACAGGGATTTGGCACTGAAGCTTTCTTT	CASSTEQGFGTEAFF
TRBD1	15	TRBV7-9	NA	TRBJ1-1	TGTGCCAGCAGCTTATCTGGACAGGGGAACACTGAAGCTTTCTTT	CASSLSGQGNTEAFF